A selection of T cell receptor beta chains follows, all from one sample in a study of OX40 agonist ivuxolimab in advanced cancers. Profiled with immunoSEQ multiplex PCR; TCRdb holds only in-frame clones, not every one. The data hold approximately 82,000 clones, with just over 85% observed a single time. The sample in question was CD4+ or CD8+ T cells sorted from blood, obtained in a trial of the OX40 agonist ivuxolimab. All receptors come from an adult with an advanced solid tumor such as melanoma, head and neck, liver or kidney cancer. The conserved cysteine and the conserved F or W are not part of the CDR3 here. Each record gives: V gene, J gene, CDR3 protein.

TRBV6-1	TRBJ1-2	ASRPSNGQNYGYT
TRBV5-5	TRBJ2-5	ASSLNIETQY
TRBV6-1	TRBJ1-1	ASTFRDRGAEAF
TRBV19	TRBJ1-5	ASSPGTGSQPQH
TRBV27	TRBJ2-7	ASSPIKDRGYHYEQY
TRBV18	TRBJ2-1	ASSPPSLTYNEQF
TRBV5-1	TRBJ2-1	ASSLYGGDEQF
TRBV18	TRBJ2-3	ASSRRTSGSADTQY
TRBV6-5	TRBJ1-4	ASSTNRGTDEKLF
TRBV19	TRBJ2-1	ASSSETGESYNEQF
TRBV7-8	TRBJ2-5	ASSSTGRETQY
TRBV19	TRBJ1-4	ASSRDRGDEKLF
TRBV10-1	TRBJ2-7	ASSERTNTYEQY
TRBV5-1	TRBJ2-1	ASSYGLAGGPDEQF
TRBV9	TRBJ1-1	ASSLFSGAMNTEAF
TRBV5-1	TRBJ2-6	ATGIGQGAQILT
TRBV19	TRBJ2-5	ASSHQLAGGPHETQY
TRBV28	TRBJ2-5	ASRSAQGRGETQY
TRBV6-5	-	ASSYSTSNAGEQY
TRBV4-2	TRBJ2-2	ASSQDLGDSNTGELF
TRBV6-1	TRBJ1-6	ASSDAGNNSPLH
TRBV7-2	TRBJ2-3	ASSLQRGTDTQY